The 31 T cell receptor beta chains below come from one sample, sequenced in a study of control samples from healthy donors and cancer patients. Measured with immunoSEQ multiplex PCR; TCRdb has only the in-frame clones, and not every one. This sample has around 51,000 clones, with 75% to 90% found just once. The sample taken for sequencing was blood. The receptors derive from a man aged 70 or older in good health.

The chain has TRBV5-1 and TRBJ1-3, with unresolved D. Germline V gene data show CDR1 as SGHRS and CDR2 as YFSETQ. Trimming removed 0 bases at V and 0 bases at J, with 13 bases between. The CDR3 contains 17 residues. CDR3 in amino acids: CASSLDGSGGSGNTIYF. As DNA, the CDR3 is TGCGCCAGCAGCTTGGATGGTTCAGGTGGCTCTGGAAACACCATATATTTT.

The V call is TRBV6-1, the J call TRBJ2-2; tentative D call: TRBD2 (6 bases). The V gene lost 1 base and the J gene lost 6 bases, with 12 bases spanning the gap. The CDR3 loop spans 15 amino acids. Germline CDR1 and CDR2: MNHNS and SASEGT. CDR3 loop: CASSEDSGSPGELFF. The CDR3 bases are TGTGCCAGCAGTGAAGACTCCGGGAGCCCCGGGGAGCTGTTTTTT.

A note on this clone: One junction end does not reproduce the germline sequence, and a read error may be involved. The chain links TRBV2 to TRBJ2-7; no clear D. The germline CDR1 and CDR2 sequences are SNHLY and FYNNEI. The CDR3 runs 15 residues. As DNA, the CDR3 is TGTGCCAGCAGGGAAGACCTACACAGCTCCTACGAGCAGTACTTC. Its translation is CASREDLHSSYEQYF.

The V and J genes are TRBV28 and TRBJ1-6; tentatively, D is TRBD1 (6 bases). The CDR3 extends over 16 amino acids. V dropped 4 bases and J dropped 4 bases, with 14 bases sitting between them. Germline V gives CDR1 MDHEN, CDR2 SYDVKM. This CDR3 reads CASSYARGQYNSPLHF. CDR3 nucleotide sequence: TGTGCCAGCAGTTACGCTCGAGGACAGTATAATTCACCCCTCCACTTT. Based on the CDR3 plus reference TRBV28 and TRBJ1-6, the full variable domain is DVKVTQSSRYLVKRTGEKVFLECVQDMDHENMFWYRQDPGLGLRLIYFSYDVKMKEKGDIPEGYSVSREKKERFSLILESASTNQTSMYLCASSYARGQYNSPLHFGNGTRLTVT.

The gene calls are TRBV12-3 or TRBV12-4 and TRBJ2-3; D not resolved. The CDR3 is 11 residues long. V lost 2 bases and J lost 8, with 5 bases in between. In DNA, the CDR3 is TGTGCCAGCAGTTTACCTGGTACGCAGTATTTT. Translation: CASSLPGTQYF.

J is TRBJ2-1 and V is TRBV29-1; weak D call: TRBD2 (6 bases). V gave up 2 bases and J gave up 7 bases, with 15 bases separating them. The CDR3 sequence is 14 residues long. CDR1 SQVTM and CDR2 ANQGSEA come from the germline V gene. The DNA for the CDR3 is TGCAGCGTTGAAAGGGGTAGCGGTTTTAATGAGCAGTTCTTC. It yields the protein CSVERGSGFNEQFF.

Remarks on this clone: A read error may account for a junction end that differs from germline. The chain employs TRBV2 and TRBJ1-2, with TRBD1 as a possible D gene (6 bases). The germline gives CDR1 SNHLY, CDR2 FYNNEI. The CDR3 covers 13 residues. Here the CDR3 reads CASREEGGVGYTF. Written as DNA, the CDR3 is TGTGCCAGCAGAGAAGAAGGGGGAGTCGGCTACACCTTC. Filled out from reference TRBV2 and TRBJ1-2, the complete variable domain reads EPEVTQTPSHQVTQMGQEVILRCVPISNHLYFYWYRQILGQKVEFLVSFYNNEISEKSEIFDDQFSVERPDGSNFTLKIRSTKLEDSAMYFCASREEGGVGYTFGSGTRLTVV.

This chain uses TRBV5-8 with TRBJ2-3, with D unclear. The CDR3 is made up of 16 amino acids. The germline V gene encodes CDR1 SGHTS and CDR2 YDEGEE. With 0 bases removed from V and 3 bases from J, the gap between germline ends came to 14 bases. The CDR3: CASSLVPGSPTDTQYF. CDR3 in DNA: TGTGCCAGCAGCTTGGTACCGGGTTCTCCTACAGATACGCAGTATTTT. Drawing the rest from reference TRBV5-8 and TRBJ2-3, the complete variable domain is EAGVTQSPTHLIKTRGQQATLRCSPISGHTSVYWYQQALGLGLQFLLWYDEGEERNRGNFPPRFSGRQFPNYSSELNVNALELEDSALYLCASSLVPGSPTDTQYFGPGTRLTVL.

The chain recombines TRBV30 with TRBJ1-1, with TRBD1 as a possible D gene (6 bases). The germline V and J ends were trimmed by 4 bases and 0 bases, with 15 bases remaining between them. From germline, CDR1 is GTSNPN and CDR2 SVGIG (reference sequence). This CDR3 spans 15 amino acids. CDR3 sequence (DNA): TGTGCCTGGAAGCCCTCCGGGGGGCTGAACACTGAAGCTTTCTTT. Its protein is CAWKPSGGLNTEAFF.

This clone was found once. The chain employs TRBV10-3 and TRBJ2-1, with D maybe TRBD2 (7 bases). This CDR3 is built from 15 residues. The germline V gene has CDR1 ENHRY and CDR2 SYGVKD. Trimming pared 2 bases from V and 6 bases from J, leaving 14 bases between. Here the CDR3 DNA reads TGTGCCATCAGTGAGAGGGGGGGAGTAGGCAATGAGCAGTTCTTC. This codes for CAISERGGVGNEQFF.

In this sample, this clone turned up once. The chain uses TRBV6-6 and TRBJ1-4; no reliable D call. CDR3 length: 14 amino acids. Between the trimmed V and J ends, which lost 2 bases and 7 bases, there was a span of 11 bases. The germline CDR1 and CDR2 sequences are MNHNY and SVGAGI (reference sequence). The CDR3 nucleotides are TGTGCCAGCAGTTACACACTCAGAGGTGAAAAACTGTTTTTT. It translates to CASSYTLRGEKLFF.

The V call is TRBV7-2, the J call TRBJ2-1; D ambiguous. The germline gives CDR1 SGHTA, CDR2 FQGNSA. V was cut by 5 bases and J by 6 bases, with 8 bases left in between. This CDR3 is 12 amino acids long. The CDR3 region is CASSLDLNEQFF. In DNA form, the CDR3 reads TGTGCCAGCAGCCTAGACCTCAATGAGCAGTTCTTC.

The chain links TRBV10-3 to TRBJ2-7; D is unresolved. CDR1 and CDR2 (germline): ENHRY, SYGVKD. This CDR3 has 17 residues. The ends were cut back, 2 bases at V and 0 bases at J, with 17 bases in the middle. CDR3 DNA: TGTGCCATCAGTGAGGGTTCGGTAGTCAGGAGCTCCTACGAGCAGTACTTC. The encoded protein is CAISEGSVVRSSYEQYF.

The chain combines TRBV6-5 with TRBJ2-3; the match to TRBD1 covers 7 bases. The germline V gene encodes CDR1 MNHEY and CDR2 SVGAGI. CDR3 length: 14 amino acids. After removal of 6 bases from V and 3 bases from J, the junction contained 6 bases not matched to a gene. The CDR3 DNA follows: TGTGCCAGCAGAAAACAGGGGTGGACAGATACGCAGTATTTT. Its translation: CASRKQGWTDTQYF.

The V gene is TRBV5-1, the J gene TRBJ1-4; D is unclear. Germline V lookup: CDR1 SGHRS, CDR2 YFSETQ. This CDR3 region has 13 residues. V was shortened by 5 bases and J by 5 bases, with 10 bases between the two germline ends. The CDR3 DNA reads as TGCGCCAGCAGAACAGACAACAATGAAAAACTGTTTTTT. This codes for CASRTDNNEKLFF.

This clone was seen once. The rearrangement uses TRBV5-1 and TRBJ2-2, with D unresolved. The CDR3 sequence is 13 residues long. V was cut by 3 bases and J by 6 bases, with 9 bases left in between. Per germline, CDR1 SGHRS and CDR2 YFSETQ. For the CDR3, the DNA is TGCGCCAGCAGCTCCGACCCATCCGGGGAGCTGTTTTTT. Translated: CASSSDPSGELFF.

The CDR3 DNA is TGTGCCAGCAGTAGGGGAGAGACCCAGTACTTC. Its protein is CASSRGETQYF. V is TRBV7-9 and J is TRBJ2-5; TRBD1 might be the D (5 bases). V was clipped by 6 bases and J by 4 bases, with 6 bases between them. This CDR3 is built from 11 residues. Germline-derived CDR1 and CDR2 are SEHNR and FQNEAQ (reference sequence).

The chain links TRBV7-8 to TRBJ2-7; 7 bases map to TRBD1. This CDR3 has 15 amino acids. Germline CDR1 reads SGHVS; CDR2 reads FQNEAQ. V was clipped by 1 base and J by 5 bases; unmatched bases: 8. The CDR3 DNA reads TGTGCCAGCAGCTTAGAAACAGGGGAAGGAGACGAGCAGTACTTC. This gives the protein CASSLETGEGDEQYF.

The chain joins TRBV5-4 to TRBJ1-1; the D is unclear. Per the germline V gene, CDR1 is SGHNT and CDR2 is YYREEE (reference sequence). CDR3 length equals 11 residues. With 2 bases removed from V and 6 bases from J, the gap between germline ends came to 5 bases. Here the CDR3 DNA reads TGTGCCAGCAGCTTCGGGCCTGAAGCTTTCTTT. Protein: CASSFGPEAFF.

The chain recombines TRBV12-3 or TRBV12-4 with TRBJ2-7; D not certain. Trimming took off 0 bases at V and 2 bases at J, with 5 bases between the two ends. This CDR3 is 13 amino acids long. The CDR3 here is CASSLARPYEQYF. The CDR3 coding sequence is TGTGCCAGCAGTTTAGCGAGGCCCTACGAGCAGTACTTC.

This rearrangement joins TRBV20-1 to TRBJ1-1, with D perhaps TRBD1 (6 bases). Trimming stripped 5 bases from V and 5 bases from J, with 9 bases between. Germline CDR1 reads DFQATT; CDR2 reads SNEGSKA (reference sequence). This CDR3 is 11 amino acids long. In DNA, the CDR3 is TGCAGTGCTTGGGACAAGACTGAAGCTTTCTTT. It codes for CSAWDKTEAFF.

The chain combines TRBV6-6 with TRBJ1-1; D may be TRBD1 (5 bases). CDR3 length: 13 residues. Trimming removed 2 bases at V and 7 bases at J, with 11 bases between. Germline V CDR1 and CDR2: MNHNY, SVGAGI (reference sequence). The CDR3 coding sequence is TGTGCCAGCAGTTACGGGGGAGAAGTTGAAGCTTTCTTT. Its protein product is CASSYGGEVEAFF.

DNA of the CDR3: TGTGCCAGCAGTAGCAGTCGCGATGAGCAGTTCTTC. Protein sequence: CASSSSRDEQFF. This rearrangement joins TRBV2 to TRBJ2-1, with D unresolved. Deletions cut 5 bases from V and 8 bases from J, with 10 bases between. This CDR3 has 12 residues. Germline V gene sequence: CDR1 SNHLY, CDR2 FYNNEI.

The chain has TRBV13 and TRBJ2-6; TRBD1 is a possible D gene (5 bases). The V and J ends lost 1 base and 2 bases respectively, with 12 bases between them. The CDR3 contains 17 residues. The germline gives CDR1 PRHDT, CDR2 FYEKMQ (reference sequence). The CDR3 is CASSLVMQGPGANVLTF. Written as DNA, the CDR3 is TGTGCCAGCAGCTTAGTAATGCAGGGCCCTGGGGCCAACGTCCTGACTTTC. Full variable domain (outside the CDR3, taken from reference TRBV13 and TRBJ2-6): AAGVIQSPRHLIKEKRETATLKCYPIPRHDTVYWYQQGPGQDPQFLISFYEKMQSDKGSIPDRFSAQQFSDYHSELNMSSLELGDSALYFCASSLVMQGPGANVLTFGAGSRLTVL.

The chain recombines TRBV28 with TRBJ2-7; D might be TRBD1 (5 bases). This CDR3 region has 16 residues. Germline CDR1 and CDR2: MDHEN and SYDVKM. The ends were cut back, 4 bases at V and 2 bases at J, with 18 bases in the middle. The CDR3 sequence is CASSSRPGRATYEQYF. As DNA, the CDR3 is TGTGCCAGCAGTTCCCGACCGGGCAGGGCGACCTACGAGCAGTACTTC.

This clone appeared a single time. The V gene is TRBV11-3, the J gene TRBJ2-5, with TRBD2 identical over 12 bases. The germline V gene encodes CDR1 SGHNT and CDR2 YENEEA. Germline trimming cut 8 bases from V and 5 bases from J; bases unmatched to any gene: 18. The CDR3 is made up of 18 amino acids. DNA for the CDR3: TGTGCCAGCGGGGGGACTAGCGGGTACCAGCGCACGTGGGAGACCCAGTACTTC. This sequence encodes CASGGTSGYQRTWETQYF.

The chain has TRBV5-1 and TRBJ2-3; 10 bases map to TRBD2. The CDR3 length is 15 residues. V lost 0 bases and J lost 4; bases outside the gene matches: 2. Germline CDR1 SGHRS, CDR2 YFSETQ. This CDR3 is CASSLVAGGADTQYF. The CDR3 DNA sequence: TGCGCCAGCAGCTTGGTAGCGGGAGGCGCAGATACGCAGTATTTT.

This rearrangement joins TRBV6-6 to TRBJ1-5, with unresolved D. V lost 2 bases to trimming and J lost 2 bases, with 13 bases between them. Germline CDR1 and CDR2: MNHNY and SVGAGI (reference sequence). The CDR3 sequence is 16 residues long. CDR3 sequence reads: CASSYPEGGGNQPQHF. The CDR3 DNA reads as TGTGCCAGCAGTTACCCAGAGGGCGGCGGCAATCAGCCCCAGCATTTT.

V usage is TRBV4-1 and J usage is TRBJ2-1; 9 bases align to TRBD2. CDR1 MGHRA and CDR2 YSYEKL come from the germline V gene. This CDR3 has 17 amino acids. The ends lost 2 bases at V and 0 bases at J; junction bases unmatched: 5. The CDR3 region has the DNA TGCGCCAGCAGCCAAACAAGCGGGGGGAGCTCCTACAATGAGCAGTTCTTC. Its protein product is CASSQTSGGSSYNEQFF.

The V and J genes are TRBV19 and TRBJ1-1; D gene ambiguous. Looked up from germline, CDR1 is LNHDA and CDR2 is SQIVND (reference sequence). This CDR3 comprises 13 residues. Trimming removed 5 bases from V and 1 base from J, with 8 bases in between. CDR3 sequence reads: CASSFPGNTEAFF. CDR3 nucleotide sequence: TGTGCCAGTAGTTTTCCAGGGAACACTGAAGCTTTCTTT.

The count of this clone is one. This chain uses TRBV11-2 with TRBJ1-2, with D perhaps TRBD1 (5 bases). This CDR3 has 13 amino acids. The V end lost 5 bases, the J end lost 0 bases, and 7 bases lay between the germline ends. CDR1 and CDR2 (germline): SGHAT, FQNNGV. The CDR3 protein is CASSRTTNYGYTF. The CDR3, as DNA: TGTGCCAGCAGCCGGACAACTAACTATGGCTACACCTTC.